This T cell receptor (beta chain) was retrieved from a study of cytomegalovirus exposure and HLA in healthy donors. Study results and caveats: Further analysis, carried out later, found HLA-associated TCR beta chains more clonally expanded than equally common other chains.

Per the germline V gene, CDR1 is SGDLS and CDR2 is YYNGEE. CDR3 length: 14 amino acids. V lost 0 bases, J lost 1 base, and 7 bases lay in between. This clone turned up a few times. Its specificity is not known. Researchers ran the PCR with 60 Vbeta and 13 Jbeta primers. Generated by immunoSEQ multiplex PCR, the TCRdb table keeps only in-frame clones and is missing some. The table includes about 190,000 clones, more than 65% detected once. V is TRBV9 and J is TRBJ1-2; no firm D call. The receptor was derived from a woman in her twenties or thirties in good health and CMV-seronegative. Sequencing was carried out using PBMCs. The CDR3 region is CASSVVADNYGYTF. CDR3 in DNA: TGTGCCAGCAGCGTAGTGGCCGATAACTATGGCTACACCTTC.